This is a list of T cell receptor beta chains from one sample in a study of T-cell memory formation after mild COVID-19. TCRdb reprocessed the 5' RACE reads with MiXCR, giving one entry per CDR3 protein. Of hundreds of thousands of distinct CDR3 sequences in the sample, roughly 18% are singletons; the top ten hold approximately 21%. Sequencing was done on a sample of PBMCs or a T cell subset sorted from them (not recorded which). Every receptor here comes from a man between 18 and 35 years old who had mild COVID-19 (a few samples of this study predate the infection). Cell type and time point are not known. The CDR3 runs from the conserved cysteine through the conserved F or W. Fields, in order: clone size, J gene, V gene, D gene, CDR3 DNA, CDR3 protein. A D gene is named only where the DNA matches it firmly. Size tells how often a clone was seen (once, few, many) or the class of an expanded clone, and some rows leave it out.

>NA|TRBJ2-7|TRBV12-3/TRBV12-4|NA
TGTGCCAGCACCCCCCGGGGGCGGGGACAATCAGGGGAGCAGTACTTC
CASTPRGRGQSGEQYF
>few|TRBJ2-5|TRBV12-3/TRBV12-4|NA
TGTGCCAGCAGTTTTTCCGGTACCGGGACCCAGTACTTC
CASSFSGTGTQYF
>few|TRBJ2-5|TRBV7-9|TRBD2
TGTGCCAGCAGCACCTGGACTAGCGTAAGCGAGACCCAGTACTTC
CASSTWTSVSETQYF
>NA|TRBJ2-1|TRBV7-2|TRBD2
TGTGCCAGCAGCACTGCGGGGGGCCGGGACAATGAGCAGTTCTTC
CASSTAGGRDNEQFF
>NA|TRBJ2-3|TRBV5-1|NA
TGCGCCAGCAGCCTGGGGCGGATTCTAGATACGCAGTATTTT
CASSLGRILDTQYF
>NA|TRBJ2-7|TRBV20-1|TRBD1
TGCAGTGCTTCCGGACAGGGGGGATTACACGAGCAGTACTTC
CSASGQGGLHEQYF
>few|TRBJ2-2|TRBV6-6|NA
TGTGCCAGCAGTTACTCACAGAACACCGGGGAGCTGTTTTTT
CASSYSQNTGELFF
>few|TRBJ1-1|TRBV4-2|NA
TGTGCCAGCAGCCAAGATAGACAGGCTGAAGCTTTCTTT
CASSQDRQAEAFF
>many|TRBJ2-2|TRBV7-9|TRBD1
TGTGCCAGCAGTTACGACAGGGACACCGGGGAGCTGTTTTTT
CASSYDRDTGELFF
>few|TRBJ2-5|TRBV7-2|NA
TGTGCCAGCAGCTTAGGGGCGGTAAACTTC
CASSLGAVNF
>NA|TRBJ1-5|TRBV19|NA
TGTGCCAGTAGTATAGGCCGACGGGGGTCAGATCAGCCCCAGCATTTT
CASSIGRRGSDQPQHF
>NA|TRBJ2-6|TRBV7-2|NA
TGTGCCAGCAGCTTAGCCGGGGGTCACTCTGGGGCCAACGTCCTGACTTTC
CASSLAGGHSGANVLTF
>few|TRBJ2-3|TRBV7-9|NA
TGTGCCAGTCGCGGGTCGGTCAGAGCGACCCCCACAGATACGCAGTATTTT
CASRGSVRATPTDTQYF
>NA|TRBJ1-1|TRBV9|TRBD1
TGTGCCAGCAGCGTAGGAGGGGGCGCTGAAGCTTTCTTT
CASSVGGGAEAFF
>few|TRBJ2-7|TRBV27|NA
TGTGCCAGCAGTCCGGTCCCGGGGGTTCCCTCCTACGAGCAGTACTTC
CASSPVPGVPSYEQYF
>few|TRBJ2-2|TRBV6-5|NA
TGTGCCAGCAGGGTTAGGGGAGGGAACACCGGGGAGCTGTTTTTT
CASRVRGGNTGELFF
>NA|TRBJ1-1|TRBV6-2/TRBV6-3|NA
TGTGCCAGCAGTTACCCTTATCTATGGTGGGAAAGGCACACTGAAGCTTTCTTT
CASSYPYLWWERHTEAFF
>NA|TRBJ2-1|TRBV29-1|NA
TGCAGCGTTGTCAACAGGGTTACGAATGAGCAGTTCTTC
CSVVNRVTNEQFF
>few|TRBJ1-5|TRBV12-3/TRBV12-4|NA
TGTGCCAGCAGTTTAGTCCCCCCGGGGCAGCCCCAGCATTTT
CASSLVPPGQPQHF
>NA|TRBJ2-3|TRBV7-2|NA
TGTGCCAGCAGCTTTGAGGGTGATACGCAGTATTTT
CASSFEGDTQYF
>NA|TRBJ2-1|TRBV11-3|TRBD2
TGTGCCAGCAGCTTGGGAGGGTCCCAGAACAATGAGCAGTTCTTC
CASSLGGSQNNEQFF
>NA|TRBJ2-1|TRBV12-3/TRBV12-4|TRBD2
TGTGCCACACTGGGGATAGCGGGGCGGTATGGGAATGAGCAGTTCTTC
CATLGIAGRYGNEQFF
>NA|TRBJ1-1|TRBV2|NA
TGTGCCAGCAGTGACGCGTCCGACAAAGCTTTCTTT
CASSDASDKAFF
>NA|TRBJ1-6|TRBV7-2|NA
TGTGCCAGCAGCTTATTCGGCCCACCCCTCCACTTT
CASSLFGPPLHF
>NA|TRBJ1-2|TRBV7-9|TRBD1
TGTGCCAGCAGCCCCCGGGACAGGGATGGCTACACCTTC
CASSPRDRDGYTF
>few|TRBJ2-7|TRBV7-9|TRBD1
TGTGCCATCCGGACAGGAGACTACGGGGAGCAGTACTTC
CAIRTGDYGEQYF
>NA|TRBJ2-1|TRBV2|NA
TGTGCCAGCCACCGGGTTACCAATGAGCAGTTCTTC
CASHRVTNEQFF
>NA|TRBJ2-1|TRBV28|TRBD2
TGTGCCAGCAGTTTGCCTAGCGGAACCTACAATGAGCAGTTCTTC
CASSLPSGTYNEQFF
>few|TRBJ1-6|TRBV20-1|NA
TGCAGTGCTAGCCTTATGGGACATAGGGGAAATTCACCCCTCCACTTT
CSASLMGHRGNSPLHF
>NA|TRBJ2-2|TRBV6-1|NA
TGTGCCAGCAGTGAATGGTTCGCGGGGCGGGCGAACACCGGGGAGCTGTTTTTT
CASSEWFAGRANTGELFF
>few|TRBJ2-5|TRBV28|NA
TGTGCCAGCAACGCGCCGGGGGTGTGGGAGACCCAGTACTTC
CASNAPGVWETQYF
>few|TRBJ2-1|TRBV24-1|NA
TGTGCCACCAGTGATTTGCGAACTAGCATAGATGAGCAGTTCTTC
CATSDLRTSIDEQFF
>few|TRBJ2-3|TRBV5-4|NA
TGTGCCGTAGGGGGGGGGACAGATACGCAGTATTTT
CAVGGGTDTQYF
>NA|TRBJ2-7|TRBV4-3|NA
TGCGCCAGCAGCCCCTACCTAGGGCCCTACGAGCAGTACTTC
CASSPYLGPYEQYF
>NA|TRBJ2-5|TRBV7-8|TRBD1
TGTGCCAGCAGCCCATTGGACAGGGGTGGGGAGACCCAGTACTTC
CASSPLDRGGETQYF
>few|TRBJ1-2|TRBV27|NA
TGTGCCAGCAGTTTTAAATACATAACGGGAGCTAACTATGGCTACACCTTC
CASSFKYITGANYGYTF
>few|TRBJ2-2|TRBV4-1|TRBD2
TGCGCCAGCAGCCGTTGGCCTAGCGGGACGAACACCGGGGAGCTGTTTTTT
CASSRWPSGTNTGELFF
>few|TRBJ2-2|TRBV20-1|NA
TGCAGTGCTAGTAGCACAGCTAACACCGGGGAGCTGTTTTTT
CSASSTANTGELFF
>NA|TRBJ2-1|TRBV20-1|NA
TGCAGTGCTAGGGGCGTACGGAGTGAGCAGTTCTTC
CSARGVRSEQFF
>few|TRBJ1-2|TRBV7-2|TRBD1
TGTGCCAGCCGCCGGGACAGGGGGCCACATGGCTACACCTTC
CASRRDRGPHGYTF
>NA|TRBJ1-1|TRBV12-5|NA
TGTGCTAGTGGCGACCTGGGCCTTTCGTCGGGCACTGAAGCTTTCTTT
CASGDLGLSSGTEAFF
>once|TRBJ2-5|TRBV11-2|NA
TGTGCCAGCAGCTTAGGGGTGGAGGGAACAACCAAGTACTTC
CASSLGVEGTTKYF
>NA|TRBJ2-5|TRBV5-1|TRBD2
TGCGCCAGCAACACCGGGACTAGCGGAGAAGAGACCCAGTACTTC
CASNTGTSGEETQYF
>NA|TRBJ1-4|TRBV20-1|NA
TGCAGTGCCAGAAGCAGCCGATCTGGTGCTAATGAAAAACTGTTTTTT
CSARSSRSGANEKLFF
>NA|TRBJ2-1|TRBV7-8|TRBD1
TGTGCCAGCAGCGCTACGGGGACAGATAGACTGAGCTCCTACAATGAGCAGTTCTTC
CASSATGTDRLSSYNEQFF
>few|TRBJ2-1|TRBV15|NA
TGTGCCACCAGCAGAGATACGAGTAGAAGTGAGCAGTTCTTC
CATSRDTSRSEQFF
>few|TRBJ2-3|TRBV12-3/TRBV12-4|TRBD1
TGTGCCAGCACCCCGGACAGGGGATTGAATACGCAGTATTTT
CASTPDRGLNTQYF
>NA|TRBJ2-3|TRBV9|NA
TGTGCCAGCAGCGTCCTGACAGGAAGCACAGATACGCAGTATTTT
CASSVLTGSTDTQYF
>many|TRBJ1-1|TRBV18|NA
TGTGCCAGCAGGGCCATGAACACTGAAGCTTTCTTT
CASRAMNTEAFF
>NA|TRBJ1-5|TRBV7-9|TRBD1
TGTGCCAGCGAGGACAGGGCACAGCCCCAGCATTTT
CASEDRAQPQHF
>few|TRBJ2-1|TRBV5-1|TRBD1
TGCGCCAGCAGCGGGTGGGGACAGGATGAGCAGTTCTTC
CASSGWGQDEQFF
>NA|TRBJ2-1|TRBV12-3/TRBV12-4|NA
TGTGCCAGCGCCGAGTACAATGAGCAGTTCTTC
CASAEYNEQFF
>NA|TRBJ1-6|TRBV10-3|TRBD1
TGTGCCATCAGACGGGGACAGGGGGATTCACCCCTCCACTTT
CAIRRGQGDSPLHF